This TCR beta chain is drawn from a study of T cell repertoires in cytomegalovirus infection. Study-wide background: Public TCR beta signatures indicated both CMV infection and matching HLA type.

Findings of the study overall: The cumulative frequency of public TCR beta families identified carriers of CMV plus the relevant HLA.

TCRdb reprocessed the reads with MiXCR, giving one entry per CDR3 protein. The top ten clones hold 41% of a sample with 110,000 or so distinct CDR3 sequences, 30% of them seen once. This clonotype was found many times. The antigen is not known. The sequence derives from a human donor in good health (CMV status not recorded). Some clones in this sample may be carry-over from other donors' samples. The material was CD8+ T cells from cultured PBMCs, obtained from culture after CMV antigen stimulation.

The CDR3 spells CASSPGQNIMNTEAFF. CDR3 in DNA: TGTGCCAGCAGCCCGGGACAGAACATCATGAACACTGAAGCTTTCTTT. The rearrangement uses TRBV7-6 and TRBJ1-1; the match to TRBD1 covers 7 bases. The CDR3 has 16 amino acids. Looked up from germline, CDR1 is SGHVS and CDR2 is FNYEAQ. V gave up 5 bases and J gave up 0 bases; unmatched junction bases: 9.